This T cell receptor beta chain came from a study of technical replicates of blood from four donors. Only in-frame clones appear in the TCRdb table, and some are missing; sequencing was by immunoSEQ multiplex PCR. The table lists some 99,000 clones, roughly 96% of them singletons. The germline V gene has CDR1 SGHTA and CDR2 FQGNSA. V lost 6 bases, J lost 5 bases, and 9 bases stayed unmatched. The CDR3 is made up of 15 amino acids. Input material: T cells isolated from PBMCs. The source is a human donor in good health. The chain uses TRBV7-2 and TRBJ2-1; the match to TRBD1 covers 8 bases. CDR3 nucleotide sequence: TGTGCCAGCAGTTCCGGACAGGGTCCCCACAATGAGCAGTTCTTC. Amino acids: CASSSGQGPHNEQFF.